This T cell receptor (beta chain) was sequenced during a study of shared clonotypes between healthy human individuals. On the study more broadly: Participating donors consisted of a couple of women and a few men aged 18 to 49.

DNA input for the unsorted PBMC replicate PCRs was roughly 330 ng, 30,000 or so T cell genomes. The data were produced by immunoSEQ multiplex PCR, yet TCRdb's version contains in-frame clones alone and is incomplete. This sample has hundreds of thousands of clones, with around 79% found just once. Germline CDR1 SGHRS, CDR2 YFSETQ. Trimming shortened V by 6 bases and J by 0 bases, and 19 bases separated the two germline ends. The CDR3 loop spans 16 amino acids. Study-wide results and caveats: Having only a few donors restricted how much genetic and exposure-history diversity was captured. Only blood was sampled, and tissue TCR repertoires likely differ from blood ones.

This clone showed up just a few times. Its target is not known. The sequence was obtained from a woman aged 40 to 55 in good health. Some clones in this sample may be carry-over from other donors' samples. This rearrangement joins TRBV5-1 to TRBJ2-7; tentative D call: TRBD2 (5 bases). The specimen sequenced was PBMCs. CDR3 loop: CASKVLSDRGSYEQYF. The CDR3 DNA reads TGCGCCAGCAAAGTGCTGTCGGATCGGGGCTCCTACGAGCAGTACTTC. Variable domain in full (rest from reference TRBV5-1 and TRBJ2-7): KAGVTQTPRYLIKTRGQQVTLSCSPISGHRSVSWYQQTPGQGLQFLFEYFSETQRNKGNFPGRFSGRQFSNSRSEMNVSTLELGDSALYLCASKVLSDRGSYEQYFGPGTRLTVT.